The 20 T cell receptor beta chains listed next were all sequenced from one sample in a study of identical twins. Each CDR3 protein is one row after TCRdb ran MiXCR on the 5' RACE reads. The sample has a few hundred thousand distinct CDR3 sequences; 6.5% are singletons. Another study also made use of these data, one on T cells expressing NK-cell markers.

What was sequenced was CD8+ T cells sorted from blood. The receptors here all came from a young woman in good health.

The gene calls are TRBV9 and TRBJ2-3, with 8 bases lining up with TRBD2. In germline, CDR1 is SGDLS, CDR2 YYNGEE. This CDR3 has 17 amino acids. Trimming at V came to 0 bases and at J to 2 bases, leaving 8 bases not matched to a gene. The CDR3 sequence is CASSVERSGGNTDTQYF. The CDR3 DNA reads TGTGCCAGCAGCGTAGAACGGAGCGGGGGAAACACAGATACGCAGTATTTT.

CDR3 in DNA: TGTGCCAGCAGCATTACAGGGAGATCTGGGGCCAACGTCCTGACTTTC. Protein product: CASSITGRSGANVLTF. The V gene is TRBV6-1, the J gene TRBJ2-6, with D maybe TRBD1 (6 bases). V gave up 6 bases and J gave up 1 base, with 13 bases separating them. This CDR3 region has 16 residues. From germline, CDR1 is MNHNS and CDR2 SASEGT.

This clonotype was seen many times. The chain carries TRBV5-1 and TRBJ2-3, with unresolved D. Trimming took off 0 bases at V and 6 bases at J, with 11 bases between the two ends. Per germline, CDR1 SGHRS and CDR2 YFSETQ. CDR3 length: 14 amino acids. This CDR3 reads CASSLELKDDTQYF. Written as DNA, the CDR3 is TGCGCCAGCAGCTTGGAGTTGAAAGACGATACGCAGTATTTT.

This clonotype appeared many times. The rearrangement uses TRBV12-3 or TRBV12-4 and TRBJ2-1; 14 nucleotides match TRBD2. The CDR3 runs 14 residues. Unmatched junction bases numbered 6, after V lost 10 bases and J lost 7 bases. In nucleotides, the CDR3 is TGTGCCATTAGACTAGCGGGGGGGCTGAATGAGCAGTTCTTC. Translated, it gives CAIRLAGGLNEQFF.

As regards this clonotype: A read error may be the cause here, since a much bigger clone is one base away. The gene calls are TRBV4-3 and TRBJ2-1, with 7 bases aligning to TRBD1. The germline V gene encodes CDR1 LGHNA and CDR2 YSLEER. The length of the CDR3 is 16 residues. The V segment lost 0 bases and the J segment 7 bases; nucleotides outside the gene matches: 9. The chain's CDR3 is CASSQEARGHGNEQFF. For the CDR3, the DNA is TGCGCCAGCAGCCAAGAAGCGAGGGGGCACGGAAATGAGCAGTTCTTC.

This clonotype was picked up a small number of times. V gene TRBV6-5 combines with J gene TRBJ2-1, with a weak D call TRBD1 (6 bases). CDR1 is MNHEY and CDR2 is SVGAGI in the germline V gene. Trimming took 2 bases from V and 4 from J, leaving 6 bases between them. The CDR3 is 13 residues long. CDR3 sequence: CASSYGQYNEQFF. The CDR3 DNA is TGTGCCAGCAGTTACGGACAGTACAATGAGCAGTTCTTC.

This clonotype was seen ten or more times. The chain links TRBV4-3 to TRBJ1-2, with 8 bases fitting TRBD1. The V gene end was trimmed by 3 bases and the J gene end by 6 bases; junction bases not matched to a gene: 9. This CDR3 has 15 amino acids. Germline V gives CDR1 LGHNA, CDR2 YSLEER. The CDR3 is CASSHVLTGEDGYTF. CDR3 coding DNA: TGCGCCAGCAGCCATGTCTTGACAGGGGAGGATGGCTACACCTTC.

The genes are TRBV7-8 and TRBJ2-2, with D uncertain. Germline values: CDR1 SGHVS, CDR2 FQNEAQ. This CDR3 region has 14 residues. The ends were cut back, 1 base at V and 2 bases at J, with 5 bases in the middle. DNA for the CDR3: TGTGCCAGCAGCTTAGGGGAAAACACCGGGGAGCTGTTTTTT. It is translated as CASSLGENTGELFF.

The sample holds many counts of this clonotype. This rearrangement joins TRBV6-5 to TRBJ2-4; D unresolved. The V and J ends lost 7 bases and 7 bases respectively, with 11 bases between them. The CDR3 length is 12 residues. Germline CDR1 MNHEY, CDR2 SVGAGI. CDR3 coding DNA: TGTGCCAGCAAGGATTTGATGAACATTCAGTACTTC. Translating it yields CASKDLMNIQYF.

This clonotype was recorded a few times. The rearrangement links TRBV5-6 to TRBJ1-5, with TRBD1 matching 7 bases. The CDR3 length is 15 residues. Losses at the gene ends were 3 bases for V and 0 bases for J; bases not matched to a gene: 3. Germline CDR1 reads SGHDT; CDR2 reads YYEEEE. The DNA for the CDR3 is TGTGCCAGCAGCTCCGGGACAGATAGCAATCAGCCCCAGCATTTT. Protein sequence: CASSSGTDSNQPQHF.

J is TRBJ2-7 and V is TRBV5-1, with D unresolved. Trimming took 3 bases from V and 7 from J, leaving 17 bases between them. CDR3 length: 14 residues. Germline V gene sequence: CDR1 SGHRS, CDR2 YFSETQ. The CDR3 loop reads CASSSERYDLEQYF. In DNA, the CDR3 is TGCGCCAGCAGCTCCGAGCGCTACGATCTAGAGCAGTACTTC.

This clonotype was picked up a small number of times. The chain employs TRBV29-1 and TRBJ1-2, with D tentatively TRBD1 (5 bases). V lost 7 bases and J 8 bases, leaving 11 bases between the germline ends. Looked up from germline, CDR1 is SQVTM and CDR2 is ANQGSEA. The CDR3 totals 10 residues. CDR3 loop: CSGDPGGYTF. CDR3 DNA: TGCAGCGGGGACCCTGGGGGCTACACCTTC.

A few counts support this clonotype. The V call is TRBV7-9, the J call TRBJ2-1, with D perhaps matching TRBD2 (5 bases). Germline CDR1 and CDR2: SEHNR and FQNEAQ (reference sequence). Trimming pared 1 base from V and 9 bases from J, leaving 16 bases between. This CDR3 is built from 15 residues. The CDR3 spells CASSLDLRVEGEQFF. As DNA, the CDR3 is TGTGCCAGCAGCTTAGATCTGAGAGTTGAGGGTGAGCAGTTCTTC.

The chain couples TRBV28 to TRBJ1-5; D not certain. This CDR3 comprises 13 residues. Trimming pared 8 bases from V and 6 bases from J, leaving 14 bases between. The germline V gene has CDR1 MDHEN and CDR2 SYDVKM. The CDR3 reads CASGPRVGQPQHF. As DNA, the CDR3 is TGTGCCAGCGGCCCCCGGGTAGGTCAGCCCCAGCATTTT.

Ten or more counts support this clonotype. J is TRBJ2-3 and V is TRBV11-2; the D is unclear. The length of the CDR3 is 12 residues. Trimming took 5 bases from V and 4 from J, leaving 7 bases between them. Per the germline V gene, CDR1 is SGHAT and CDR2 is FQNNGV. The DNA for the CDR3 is TGTGCCAGCAGCCCCCCAGCAGATACGCAGTATTTT. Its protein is CASSPPADTQYF.

The CDR3 spells CASSDSGGTGTPNNEQFF. CDR3 DNA: TGTGCCAGCAGTGACTCGGGTGGAACAGGAACCCCAAACAATGAGCAGTTCTTC. The J gene is TRBJ2-1, the V gene TRBV6-4; the D gene is possibly TRBD1 (5 bases). The CDR3 loop spans 18 amino acids. The V end was cut by 0 bases, the J end by 5 bases, with 20 bases between. In germline, CDR1 is MRHNA, CDR2 SNTAGT.

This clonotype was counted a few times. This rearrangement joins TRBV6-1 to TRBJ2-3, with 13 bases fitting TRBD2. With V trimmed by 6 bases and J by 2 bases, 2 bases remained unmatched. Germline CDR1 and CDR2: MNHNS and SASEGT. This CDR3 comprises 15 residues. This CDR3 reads CASSGTSGITDTQYF. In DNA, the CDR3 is TGTGCCAGCAGCGGGACTAGCGGGATCACAGATACGCAGTATTTT.

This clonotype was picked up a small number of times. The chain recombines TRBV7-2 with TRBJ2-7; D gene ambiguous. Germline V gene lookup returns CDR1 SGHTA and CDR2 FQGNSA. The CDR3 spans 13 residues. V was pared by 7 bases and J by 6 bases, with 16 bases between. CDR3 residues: CASTLFSLAEQYF. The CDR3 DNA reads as TGTGCCAGCACCCTATTCAGTCTTGCCGAGCAGTACTTC.

The CDR3 coding sequence is TGTGCCAGCAGTTCTTTAGCGGGGGGGAGGAATGAGCAGTTCTTC. This sequence encodes CASSSLAGGRNEQFF. The chain employs TRBV12-3 or TRBV12-4 and TRBJ2-1, with 11 bases matching TRBD2. J was trimmed by 7 bases and V by 4 bases; bases with no gene match: 6. There are 15 residues in the CDR3.

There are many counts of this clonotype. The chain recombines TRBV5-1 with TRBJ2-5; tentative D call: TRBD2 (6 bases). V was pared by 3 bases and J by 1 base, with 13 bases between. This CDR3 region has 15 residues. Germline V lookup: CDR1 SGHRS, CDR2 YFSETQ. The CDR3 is CASSSPAGTQETQYF. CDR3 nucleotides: TGCGCCAGCAGCTCACCCGCGGGGACCCAAGAGACCCAGTACTTC.